The following is a T cell receptor beta chain sequence with its context. Its matching antigen is unknown. The sequencing template was cDNA reverse transcribed from extracted RNA. Some clones are missing from TCRdb's copy, which holds only in-frame ones; the method was immunoSEQ multiplex PCR. Of under 150,000 clones listed, roughly 80% are singletons. This entry comes from a study of CD8+ T cells in alopecia areata. Overall study context: Patients received oral tofacitinib, 5 to 10 mg twice daily, for moderate-to-severe alopecia areata. The drug, tofacitinib, lasted 6 to 18 months, followed by 6 months off drug.

The ends were cut back, 0 bases at V and 3 bases at J, with 10 bases in the middle. The length of the CDR3 is 14 residues. Germline values: CDR1 SGHDT, CDR2 YYEEEE. Treatment meaning: oral pan-JAK inhibitor, 5-10 mg twice daily. Alopecia areata patients gave lesional scalp punch biopsies and peripheral blood samples. Findings of the study overall: Researchers reported that TCR sharing among patients proved less clear than in mice, possibly HLA-linked.

Sample: CD8+ T cells sorted from blood, taken at week 4, from a patient treated with tofacitinib. The clonotype was recovered from a human donor with alopecia areata. The chain combines TRBV5-6 with TRBJ2-7; D not resolved. Written as DNA, the CDR3 is TGTGCCAGCAGCTTGGGGACCGCCGACTACGAGCAGTACTTC. This translates into CASSLGTADYEQYF.